The 21 T cell receptor beta chains presented below share a single source sample, sequenced in a study of T cell responses to AZD1222 COVID-19 vaccine. Profiling relied on immunoSEQ multiplex PCR, and the TCRdb table lists in-frame clones only, not all of them. The data show about 150,000 clones, roughly 90% seen once. The source material was peripheral blood, sampled on day 0 of AZD1222 vaccination. The receptors were sampled from an adult in good health.

The chain uses TRBV27 and TRBJ2-5, with TRBD1 matching 8 bases. CDR3 length equals 15 residues. The germline V gene encodes CDR1 MNHEY and CDR2 SMNVEV (reference sequence). After removal of 6 bases from V and 1 base from J, the junction contained 7 bases not matched to a gene. The CDR3 sequence: CASRSQGARQETQYF. The DNA for the CDR3 is TGTGCCAGCAGATCCCAGGGGGCACGCCAAGAGACCCAGTACTTC.

This clone has more than one count but fewer than ten. The chain joins TRBV14 to TRBJ1-6; D ambiguous. The CDR3 is 13 residues long. Germline CDR1 is SGHDN and CDR2 is FVKESK. The V end was cut by 0 bases, the J end by 13 bases, with 10 bases between. The DNA of the CDR3 is TGTGCCAGCAGCCAAGATGACCCGGGGCCCCTCCACTTT. Amino acids: CASSQDDPGPLHF. Looking up the rest from reference TRBV14 and TRBJ1-6 gives the full variable domain: EAGVTQFPSHSVIEKGQTVTLRCDPISGHDNLYWYRRVMGKEIKFLLHFVKESKQDESGMPNNRFLAERTGGTYSTLKVQPAELEDSGVYFCASSQDDPGPLHFGNGTRLTVT.

The V and J genes are TRBV27 and TRBJ2-5; 12 positions agree with TRBD1. The V and J ends lost 4 bases and 6 bases, in that order; junction bases with no gene match: 9. The CDR3 contains 16 residues. Per the germline V gene, CDR1 is MNHEY and CDR2 is SMNVEV (reference sequence). CDR3 region: CASSSSGTGGRKTQYF. For the CDR3, the DNA is TGTGCCAGCAGTTCTTCCGGGACAGGGGGCCGAAAGACCCAGTACTTC.

The rearrangement uses TRBV5-8 and TRBJ2-7, with a weak D call TRBD1 (5 bases). The length of the CDR3 is 15 residues. V was shortened by 1 base and J by 2 bases, with 13 bases between the two germline ends. The germline CDR1 and CDR2 sequences are SGHTS and YDEGEE. For the CDR3, the DNA is TGTGCCAGCAGCTTGCGGACAACGTCCCCCTACGAGCAGTACTTC. Translating gives CASSLRTTSPYEQYF.

The V gene is TRBV4-1, the J gene TRBJ2-3; 9 bases line up with TRBD2. V dropped 2 bases and J dropped 4; count of bases not matched to a gene: 4. The CDR3 runs to 15 residues. Per germline, CDR1 MGHRA and CDR2 YSYEKL. The CDR3 sequence is CASSQPREGSDTQYF. CDR3 coding DNA: TGCGCCAGCAGCCAACCGCGGGAGGGCTCAGATACGCAGTATTTT.

The chain recombines TRBV18 with TRBJ2-3; the match to TRBD2 covers 8 bases. The CDR3 is 17 amino acids. Germline values: CDR1 KGHSH, CDR2 LQKENI. Trimming cost V 0 bases and J 3 bases; bases outside gene matches: 8. The CDR3 is CASSPPPGLAGTDTQYF. The CDR3, as DNA: TGTGCCAGCTCACCACCACCGGGGTTAGCGGGAACAGATACGCAGTATTTT. Supplemented by reference TRBV18 and TRBJ2-3, the full variable domain reads NAGVMQNPRHLVRRRGQEARLRCSPMKGHSHVYWYRQLPEEGLKFMVYLQKENIIDESGMPKERFSAEFPKEGPSILRIQQVVRGDSAAYFCASSPPPGLAGTDTQYFGPGTRLTVL.

This clone was counted ten times or more. This chain links TRBV12-5 with TRBJ2-2; TRBD2 matches at 12 bases. Germline CDR1 reads LGHNT; CDR2 reads FRNRAP. The V gene end was trimmed by 6 bases and the J gene end by 3 bases; junction bases not matched to a gene: 5. The CDR3 loop spans 16 amino acids. This chain's CDR3 is CASGASGGADTGELFF. Written as DNA, the CDR3 is TGTGCTAGTGGCGCTAGCGGGGGGGCGGACACCGGGGAGCTGTTTTTT.

The chain uses TRBV12-3 or TRBV12-4 and TRBJ1-3, with unresolved D. CDR3 size: 13 residues. Trimming removed 4 bases from V and 4 bases from J, with 8 bases in between. This CDR3 is CASSSEIGNTIYF. As DNA, the CDR3 is TGTGCCAGCAGTTCCGAAATAGGAAACACCATATATTTT.

The chain joins TRBV5-4 to TRBJ2-3; D is perhaps TRBD1 or TRBD2 (5 bases each). Germline CDR1 and CDR2: SGHNT and YYREEE (reference sequence). Deletions cut 4 bases from V and 5 bases from J, with 14 bases between. The CDR3 has 14 residues. The CDR3 sequence: CASSPPGAGDTQYF. The CDR3 nucleotides are TGTGCCAGCAGCCCGCCCGGGGCCGGAGATACGCAGTATTTT.

The gene calls are TRBV25-1 and TRBJ1-6; D not certain. Germline CDR1 reads MGHDK; CDR2 reads SYGVNS. V gave up 5 bases and J gave up 0 bases, with 5 bases separating them. The CDR3 loop spans 14 amino acids. CDR3 sequence: CASSLDSYNSPLHF. The CDR3 region has the DNA TGTGCCAGCAGTCTCGACTCCTATAATTCACCCCTCCACTTT.

This sequence joins TRBV2 and TRBJ2-5; D is possibly TRBD2 (6 bases). V dropped 1 base and J dropped 1 base, with 10 bases sitting between them. Looked up from germline, CDR1 is SNHLY and CDR2 is FYNNEI. The CDR3 is 15 residues long. The CDR3 reads CASSEGGEPQETQYF. The CDR3 DNA is TGTGCCAGCAGTGAAGGGGGGGAGCCCCAAGAGACCCAGTACTTC.

This clone was seen a single time. The genes are TRBV19 and TRBJ1-6, with a tentative D call TRBD1 (6 bases). Deletions cut 3 bases from V and 12 bases from J, with 12 bases between. The CDR3 length is 13 residues. Germline values: CDR1 LNHDA, CDR2 SQIVND (reference sequence). The CDR3 sequence is CASSIQEDRPLHF. In DNA, the CDR3 is TGTGCCAGTAGTATTCAAGAGGACAGACCCCTCCACTTT.

This clone was seen just once. CDR3 residues: CATSRDPGTDTQYF. CDR3 bases: TGTGCCACCAGCAGAGATCCCGGAACAGATACGCAGTATTTT. The rearrangement links TRBV15 to TRBJ2-3, with no clear D. V shed 0 bases and J shed 3 bases, with 7 bases lying between them. The CDR3 consists of 14 residues. Germline V gives CDR1 LNHNV, CDR2 YYDKDF (reference sequence).

The V call is TRBV28, the J call TRBJ2-7, with D unclear. V was trimmed by 6 bases and J by 3 bases, leaving 12 bases between them. The length of the CDR3 is 13 residues. Germline assignment: CDR1 MDHEN and CDR2 SYDVKM. CDR3: CASSPGDVYEQYF. The DNA for the CDR3 is TGTGCCAGCAGCCCAGGCGACGTCTACGAGCAGTACTTC. Drawing the rest from reference TRBV28 and TRBJ2-7, the complete variable domain is DVKVTQSSRYLVKRTGEKVFLECVQDMDHENMFWYRQDPGLGLRLIYFSYDVKMKEKGDIPEGYSVSREKKERFSLILESASTNQTSMYLCASSPGDVYEQYFGPGTRLTVT.

The rearrangement uses TRBV6-5 and TRBJ2-3; 7 bases agree with TRBD1. Germline V lookup: CDR1 MNHEY, CDR2 SVGAGI. CDR3 size: 15 residues. V trimming: 5 bases; J trimming: 3 bases; junction bases outside the gene matches: 8. CDR3 DNA: TGTGCCAGCAGTCTACTGACAGGGCGTACAGATACGCAGTATTTT. Its protein is CASSLLTGRTDTQYF.

With respect to this clone: One end of the junction is discordant with germline, which a read error may explain. This chain links TRBV7-7 with TRBJ1-6; 7 bases map to TRBD1. Germline CDR1 SSHAT, CDR2 FNYEAQ (reference sequence). The CDR3 spans 16 residues. CDR3 coding DNA: TGTGCTAGCACCACCCGGGACAGCTTCCATAATTCACCCCTCCACTTT. As protein: CASTTRDSFHNSPLHF.

The chain recombines TRBV10-3 with TRBJ1-5, with D perhaps matching TRBD1 (5 bases). Trimming shortened V by 3 bases and J by 4 bases, and 7 bases separated the two germline ends. Germline V gene sequence: CDR1 ENHRY, CDR2 SYGVKD. The CDR3 has 13 residues. CDR3: CAISDGQNQPQHF. The CDR3 DNA reads as TGTGCCATCAGTGACGGACAAAATCAGCCCCAGCATTTT.

V usage is TRBV7-8 and J usage is TRBJ2-1; the match to TRBD2 covers 14 bases. The CDR3 has 18 residues. Germline V gene sequence: CDR1 SGHVS, CDR2 FQNEAQ. Trimming removed 3 bases from V and 7 bases from J; junction bases left unmatched: 11. CDR3 sequence: CASSLVTGTSGRGNEQFF. The CDR3 bases are TGTGCCAGCAGCTTGGTTACCGGGACTAGCGGGAGAGGTAATGAGCAGTTCTTC.

J is TRBJ2-7 and V is TRBV7-9; D is ambiguous. Germline CDR1 and CDR2: SEHNR and FQNEAQ (reference sequence). V dropped 3 bases and J dropped 3 bases, with 12 bases sitting between them. The CDR3 is 14 residues long. CDR3 bases: TGTGCCAGCAGCTTGGACGGACGGAGCTACGAGCAGTACTTC. This codes for CASSLDGRSYEQYF. The variable domain in full, completed from reference TRBV7-9 and TRBJ2-7, reads DTGVSQNPRHKITKRGQNVTFRCDPISEHNRLYWYRQTLGQGPEFLTYFQNEAQLEKSRLLSDRFSAERPKGSFSTLEIQRTEQGDSAMYLCASSLDGRSYEQYFGPGTRLTVT.

This sequence joins TRBV6-2 or TRBV6-3 and TRBJ1-6; D not certain. V gave up 6 bases and J gave up 3 bases, with 21 bases separating them. Germline CDR1 MNHEY, CDR2 SVGEGT. CDR3 length: 18 amino acids. CDR3 in DNA: TGTGCCAGCAGCCCTGGGGTGGCTACGAAACACTATAATTCACCCCTCCACTTT. Its protein is CASSPGVATKHYNSPLHF.

This clone was observed a single time. The V gene is TRBV2, the J gene TRBJ1-4; D not certain. This CDR3 is built from 15 residues. Germline V CDR1 and CDR2: SNHLY, FYNNEI. Trimming left V 6 bases short and J 7 bases short, with 18 bases between. The CDR3 region is CASSVDGAPGEKLFF. In DNA, the CDR3 is TGTGCCAGCAGCGTTGACGGAGCCCCGGGTGAAAAACTGTTTTTT.